The 30 T cell receptor beta chains listed next were all sequenced from one sample in a study of blood T cells in healthy people across ages. A sample-barcoded 5' primer and a J-beta primer mix were used in a second PCR of roughly 7 to 11 cycles. One entry per CDR3 protein results from TCRdb running MiXCR on the 5' RACE reads. The table includes approximately 850,000 distinct CDR3 sequences, about 42% detected once. The sequenced sample was blood. Receptors originate from a man in his sixties in good health.

The CDR3 spells CSAPQGTYGYTF. The CDR3 region has the DNA TGCAGTGCGCCTCAGGGGACCTATGGCTACACCTTC. V gene TRBV20-1 combines with J gene TRBJ1-2; perhaps TRBD1 as D (6 bases). With 6 bases removed from V and 4 bases from J, the gap between germline ends came to 12 bases. The CDR3 totals 12 residues. The germline V gene encodes CDR1 DFQATT and CDR2 SNEGSKA (reference sequence).

This sequence joins TRBV7-8 and TRBJ2-5; the match to TRBD1 covers 8 bases. V dropped 1 base and J dropped 4; count of bases not matched to a gene: 5. The CDR3 runs to 15 residues. Germline loops: CDR1 SGHVS, CDR2 FQNEAQ. CDR3 loop: CASSLGDRYRETQYF. The CDR3 DNA reads TGTGCCAGCAGCTTAGGGGACAGGTACCGAGAGACCCAGTACTTC.

The genes are TRBV2 and TRBJ2-5; perhaps D is TRBD1 or TRBD2 (5 bases each). V was shortened by 6 bases and J by 2 bases, with 22 bases between the two germline ends. Germline CDR1 is SNHLY and CDR2 is FYNNEI. The CDR3 is made up of 17 amino acids. The CDR3 nucleotides read TGTGCCAGCAGACCACCCTCGGGAAGGGGAGAGCAAGAGACCCAGTACTTC. Translated: CASRPPSGRGEQETQYF.

This clonotype came up a few times. The V and J genes are TRBV28 and TRBJ2-3, with 7 positions matching TRBD2. Germline V gene lookup returns CDR1 MDHEN and CDR2 SYDVKM. There are 15 residues in the CDR3. Trimming removed 2 bases from V and 2 bases from J; junction bases left unmatched: 4. The CDR3, as DNA: TGTGCCAGCAGTTTAATGGGGGGGGTCACAGATACGCAGTATTTT. Protein sequence: CASSLMGGVTDTQYF.

The chain carries TRBV19 and TRBJ2-3; D might be TRBD2 (5 bases). CDR1 and CDR2 from the germline V gene are LNHDA and SQIVND (reference sequence). CDR3 length: 14 residues. V shed 3 bases and J shed 6 bases, with 13 bases lying between them. The CDR3 DNA reads TGTGCCAGTAGTATCCGGACTGCTAGGGATACGCAGTATTTT. This encodes CASSIRTARDTQYF.

This rearrangement joins TRBV6-2 or TRBV6-3 to TRBJ1-5; D call uncertain. Trimming took 0 bases from V and 6 from J, leaving 12 bases between them. The CDR3 is 15 residues long. In germline, CDR1 is MNHEY, CDR2 SVGEGT. The CDR3 region has the DNA TGTGCCAGCAGTTACTCCCAGGTCACGGGTCAGCCCCAGCATTTT. Its translation: CASSYSQVTGQPQHF.

The count of this clonotype is one. J is TRBJ2-7 and V is TRBV7-2; 11 nucleotides match TRBD2. V lost 3 bases, J lost 4 bases, and 8 bases stayed unmatched. There are 16 residues in the CDR3. Germline CDR1 and CDR2: SGHTA and FQGNSA. The chain's CDR3 is CASSFLAGGSSYEQYF. DNA for the CDR3: TGTGCCAGCAGCTTCCTAGCGGGGGGCAGCTCGTACGAGCAGTACTTC.

The rearrangement joins TRBV7-2 to TRBJ2-1; no clear D. The germline V gene has CDR1 SGHTA and CDR2 FQGNSA. The CDR3 spans 16 residues. Trimming took off 1 base at V and 13 bases at J, with 23 bases between the two ends. This chain's CDR3 is CASSLEGSLIQETQFF. For the CDR3, the DNA is TGTGCCAGCAGCTTAGAAGGCAGCCTAATACAAGAGACCCAGTTCTTC.

The CDR3 DNA reads TGTGCCAGCTCACCAGAATCCGGGACAGGGGTGACCTACGAGCAGTACTTC. Encoded protein: CASSPESGTGVTYEQYF. The gene calls are TRBV18 and TRBJ2-4, with 10 bases identical to TRBD1. Matching the DNA end better, TRBJ2-7 makes the J call doubtful. Germline CDR1 and CDR2: KGHSH and LQKENI. This CDR3 spans 17 amino acids.

The V gene is TRBV6-2 or TRBV6-3, the J gene TRBJ2-7; D unresolved. Germline loops: CDR1 MNHEY, CDR2 SVGEGT. Trimming stripped 6 bases from V and 7 bases from J, with 16 bases between. CDR3 size: 13 residues. The CDR3 region is CASRAASGLEQYF. The CDR3 nucleotides read TGTGCCAGCAGGGCAGCCTCCGGTTTAGAGCAGTACTTC.

In this sample, this clonotype turned up once. This chain joins TRBV5-1 and TRBJ2-7; D might be TRBD1 or TRBD2, each matching 6 bases. The germline V gene encodes CDR1 SGHRS and CDR2 YFSETQ. This CDR3 has 16 residues. Trimming took 7 bases from V and 5 from J, leaving 25 bases between them. The CDR3 loop is CASSRGLRGPGDEQYF. CDR3 bases: TGCGCCAGCTCCCGGGGTCTGCGGGGTCCAGGGGACGAGCAGTACTTC.

CDR3: CASSVATTWEETQYF. The DNA for the CDR3 is TGCGCCAGCAGCGTAGCGACAACCTGGGAAGAGACCCAGTACTTC. The chain couples TRBV5-1 to TRBJ2-5, with D perhaps TRBD2 (5 bases). Germline CDR1 and CDR2: SGHRS and YFSETQ. The ends were cut back, 4 bases at V and 3 bases at J, with 16 bases in the middle. This CDR3 has 15 amino acids. Based on the CDR3 plus reference TRBV5-1 and TRBJ2-5, the full variable domain is KAGVTQTPRYLIKTRGQQVTLSCSPISGHRSVSWYQQTPGQGLQFLFEYFSETQRNKGNFPGRFSGRQFSNSRSEMNVSTLELGDSALYLCASSVATTWEETQYFGPGTRLLVL.

This clonotype was seen at least ten times. The J gene is TRBJ1-1, the V gene TRBV12-3 or TRBV12-4, with a tentative D call TRBD1 (6 bases). The V end was cut by 3 bases, the J end by 5 bases, with 16 bases between. CDR3 length: 15 residues. The CDR3 region has the DNA TGTGCCAGCAGTTTTATTCGGGGGCGGTGGACTGAAGCTTTCTTT. As protein: CASSFIRGRWTEAFF.

V usage is TRBV25-1 and J usage is TRBJ1-2, with D tentatively TRBD1 (6 bases). The CDR3 covers 15 residues. V lost 4 bases to trimming and J lost 4 bases, with 16 bases between them. Germline CDR1 MGHDK, CDR2 SYGVNS. CDR3 nucleotide sequence: TGTGCCAGCAGTGCTAATGGGGGGCTAGGCTATGGCTACACCTTC. It is translated as CASSANGGLGYGYTF.

The chain employs TRBV11-2 and TRBJ1-5; D unclear. V was shortened by 0 bases and J by 8 bases, with 11 bases between the two germline ends. Per the germline V gene, CDR1 is SGHAT and CDR2 is FQNNGV. This CDR3 has 14 residues. The CDR3 nucleotides read TGTGCCAGCAGCTTAGATGGTCTCGGTAAGCCCCAGCATTTT. Its protein is CASSLDGLGKPQHF.

The chain employs TRBV6-2 or TRBV6-3 and TRBJ2-4, with D unclear. With the DNA end fitting TRBJ2-7 better, the J assignment may be wrong. In germline, CDR1 is MNHEY, CDR2 SVGEGT. The CDR3 has 15 amino acids. CDR3 sequence (DNA): TGTGCCAGCAGTTTAACAGCCGTGAACCCCTACGAGCAGTACTTC. Its translation is CASSLTAVNPYEQYF.

V is TRBV4-3 and J is TRBJ2-7, with D possibly matching TRBD2 (7 bases). CDR1 is LGHNA, CDR2 YSLEER, per germline. V lost 0 bases to trimming and J lost 6 bases, with 9 bases between them. The CDR3 has 13 amino acids. CDR3 DNA sequence: TGCGCCAGCAGCCAAGAGGGGGGGGCCGAGCAGTACTTC. Amino acids: CASSQEGGAEQYF.

The chain links TRBV28 to TRBJ2-5; 9 nucleotides line up with TRBD1. After removal of 5 bases from V and 5 bases from J, the junction contained 9 bases not matched to a gene. There are 15 residues in the CDR3. CDR1 and CDR2 (germline): MDHEN, SYDVKM. CDR3: CASSLQGALGETQYF. For the CDR3, the DNA is TGTGCCAGCAGTCTACAGGGGGCGTTGGGGGAGACCCAGTACTTC.

This clonotype was counted a few times. The V gene is TRBV20-1, the J gene TRBJ2-1; unclear D gene. Per germline, CDR1 DFQATT and CDR2 SNEGSKA (reference sequence). The germline V and J ends were trimmed by 3 bases and 6 bases, with 18 bases remaining between them. This CDR3 contains 15 residues. CDR3 DNA sequence: TGCAGTGCTAGGGCCAGAACCGGATCGTTCAATGAGCAGTTCTTC. It yields the protein CSARARTGSFNEQFF.

In its sample, this clonotype was seen a few times. This chain joins TRBV5-1 and TRBJ2-5, with 11 nucleotides matching TRBD2. The CDR3 is made up of 15 amino acids. CDR1 and CDR2 (germline): SGHRS, YFSETQ. J lost 2 bases, V lost 1 base, and 1 base had no gene match. CDR3 loop: CASSLTSGRQETQYF. The CDR3 nucleotides read TGCGCCAGCAGCTTGACTAGCGGGAGACAAGAGACCCAGTACTTC.

V and J are TRBV20-1 and TRBJ2-3; 8 bases are a match to TRBD1. CDR1 is DFQATT and CDR2 is SNEGSKA in the germline V gene (reference sequence). This CDR3 contains 13 residues. V shed 6 bases and J 3 bases; nucleotides not matched to a gene: 5. The CDR3 reads CSAFDRGTDTQYF. The CDR3 coding sequence is TGCAGTGCCTTCGACAGGGGAACAGATACGCAGTATTTT.

Note on this clonotype: This may be a read error, as it is one base from a much larger clone. The chain carries TRBV12-3 or TRBV12-4 and TRBJ1-1, with 7 bases lining up with TRBD1. The CDR3 runs 14 residues. The CDR3: CASGLGQVNTEAFF. The CDR3 nucleotides are TGTGCCAGCGGTTTAGGACAGGTGAACACTGAAGCTTTCTTT.

As regards this clonotype: A much larger clone sits a single nucleotide away, making a read error possible. V is TRBV25-1 and J is TRBJ1-6; maybe TRBD1 (6 bases). The germline gives CDR1 MGHDK, CDR2 SYGVNS. The CDR3 runs to 14 residues. The CDR3 region has the DNA TGTGCCAGCAGTGAATGGTTGGACAGTTCACCCCCCCACTTT. Its protein product is CASSEWLDSSPPHF.

This clonotype was counted a few times. The gene calls are TRBV14 and TRBJ2-1, with a weak D call TRBD2 (6 bases). The CDR3 sequence is 18 residues long. Germline loops: CDR1 SGHDN, CDR2 FVKESK. Trimming cost V 0 bases and J 0 bases, with 15 bases left between them. CDR3 sequence (DNA): TGTGCCAGCAGCCAAGAAAAGGCGGGACGGGTCTCCTACAATGAGCAGTTCTTC. Translation gives CASSQEKAGRVSYNEQFF.

Worth noting for this clonotype: One junction end disagrees with the germline gene, perhaps due to a read error. The chain uses TRBV9 and TRBJ1-2; TRBD1 aligns across 7 bases. The CDR3 contains 15 residues. Germline CDR1 reads SGDLS; CDR2 reads YYNGEE. This CDR3 is CACSATGQVNYGYTF. For the CDR3, the DNA is TGTGCCTGCAGCGCAACTGGACAGGTGAACTATGGCTACACCTTC.

The table lists this clonotype with a few counts. The rearrangement uses TRBV6-4 and TRBJ2-5; maybe TRBD1 (5 bases). TRBJ2-7 matches the DNA end more closely, so the J call is doubtful. This CDR3 region has 13 residues. The germline gives CDR1 MRHNA, CDR2 SNTAGT. The CDR3 region is CASSVGTGDEQYF. The CDR3 DNA reads TGTGCCAGCAGTGTTGGAACAGGCGACGAGCAGTACTTC.

In this sample, this clonotype turned up a few times. The CDR3 loop is CSATYGTGGAGSYEQYF. The CDR3 DNA follows: TGCAGTGCGACTTACGGGACAGGGGGCGCAGGATCGTACGAGCAGTACTTC. V and J are TRBV20-1 and TRBJ2-7; 12 bases align to TRBD1. Unmatched junction bases numbered 16, after V lost 6 bases and J lost 4 bases. CDR3 length: 17 amino acids. In germline, CDR1 is DFQATT, CDR2 SNEGSKA (reference sequence).

As to this clonotype: A read error may produce the germline difference seen at one junction end. The V gene is TRBV6-2 or TRBV6-3, the J gene TRBJ2-6, with D possibly matching TRBD2 (5 bases). The CDR3 totals 16 residues. In germline, CDR1 is MNHEY, CDR2 SVGEGT. The CDR3 DNA follows: TGTGCCAGCAGTCACTCGGGGAGCTCTGGGGCCAACGTCCTGACTTTC. Protein sequence: CASSHSGSSGANVLTF.

The chain couples TRBV2 to TRBJ2-3; either TRBD1 or TRBD2 may fit D (5 bases each). The CDR3 is 15 residues long. The germline V gene has CDR1 SNHLY and CDR2 FYNNEI. V lost 6 bases to trimming and J lost 1 base, with 14 bases between them. Written as DNA, the CDR3 is TGTGCCAGCAGGGGGGTACCGACCCGCACAGATACGCAGTATTTT. Translating it yields CASRGVPTRTDTQYF. The full variable domain, completed using reference TRBV2 and TRBJ2-3, is EPEVTQTPSHQVTQMGQEVILRCVPISNHLYFYWYRQILGQKVEFLVSFYNNEISEKSEIFDDQFSVERPDGSNFTLKIRSTKLEDSAMYFCASRGVPTRTDTQYFGPGTRLTVL.

The J gene is TRBJ1-2, the V gene TRBV10-3; TRBD1 aligns across 9 bases. V trimming: 10 bases; J trimming: 2 bases; junction bases outside the gene matches: 5. Germline V gene lookup returns CDR1 ENHRY and CDR2 SYGVKD. This CDR3 has 13 residues. The CDR3 here is CASTGGENYGYTF. Written as DNA, the CDR3 is TGTGCCAGCACAGGGGGCGAGAACTATGGCTACACCTTC.